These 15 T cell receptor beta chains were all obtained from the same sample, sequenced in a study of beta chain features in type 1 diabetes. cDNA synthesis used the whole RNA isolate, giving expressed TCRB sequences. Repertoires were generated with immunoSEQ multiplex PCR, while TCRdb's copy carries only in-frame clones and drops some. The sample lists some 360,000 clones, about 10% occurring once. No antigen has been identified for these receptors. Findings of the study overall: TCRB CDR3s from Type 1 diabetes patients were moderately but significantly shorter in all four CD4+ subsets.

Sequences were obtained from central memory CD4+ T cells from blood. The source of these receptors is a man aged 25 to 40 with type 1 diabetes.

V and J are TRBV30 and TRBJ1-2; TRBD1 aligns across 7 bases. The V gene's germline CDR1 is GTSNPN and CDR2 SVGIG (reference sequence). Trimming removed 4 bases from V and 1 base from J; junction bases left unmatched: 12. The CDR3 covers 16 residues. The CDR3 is CAWKGDRDRFNYGYTF. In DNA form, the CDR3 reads TGTGCCTGGAAGGGCGATCGGGACAGATTTAACTATGGCTACACCTTC. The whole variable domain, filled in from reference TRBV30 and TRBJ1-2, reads SQTIHQWPATLVQPVGSPLSLECTVEGTSNPNLYWYRQAAGRGLQLLFYSVGIGQISSEVPQNLSASRPQDRQFILSSKKLLLSDSGFYLCAWKGDRDRFNYGYTFGSGTRLTVV.

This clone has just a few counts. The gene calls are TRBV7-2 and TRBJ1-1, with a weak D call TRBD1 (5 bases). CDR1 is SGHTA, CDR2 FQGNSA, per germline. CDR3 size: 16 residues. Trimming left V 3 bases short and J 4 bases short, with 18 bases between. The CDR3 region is CASSFPSPGRGTEAFF. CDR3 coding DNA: TGTGCCAGCAGCTTCCCTTCCCCCGGGAGGGGCACTGAAGCTTTCTTT. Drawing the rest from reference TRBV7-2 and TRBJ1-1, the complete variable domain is GAGVSQSPSNKVTEKGKDVELRCDPISGHTALYWYRQSLGQGLEFLIYFQGNSAPDKSGLPSDRFSAERTGGSVSTLTIQRTQQEDSAVYLCASSFPSPGRGTEAFFGQGTRLTVV.

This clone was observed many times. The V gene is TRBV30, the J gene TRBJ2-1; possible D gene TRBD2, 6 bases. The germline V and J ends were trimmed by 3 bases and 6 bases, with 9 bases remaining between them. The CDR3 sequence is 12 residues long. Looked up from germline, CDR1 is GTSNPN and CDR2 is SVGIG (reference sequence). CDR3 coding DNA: TGTGCCTGGAGATGGGAGGCCAATGAGCAGTTCTTC. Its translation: CAWRWEANEQFF. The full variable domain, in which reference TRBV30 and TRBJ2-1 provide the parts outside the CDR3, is SQTIHQWPATLVQPVGSPLSLECTVEGTSNPNLYWYRQAAGRGLQLLFYSVGIGQISSEVPQNLSASRPQDRQFILSSKKLLLSDSGFYLCAWRWEANEQFFGPGTRLTVL.

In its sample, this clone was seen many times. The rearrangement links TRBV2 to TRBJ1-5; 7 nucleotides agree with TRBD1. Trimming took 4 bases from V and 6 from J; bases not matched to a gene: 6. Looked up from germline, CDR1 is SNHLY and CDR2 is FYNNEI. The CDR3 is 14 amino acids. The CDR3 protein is CASSADQGGQPQHF. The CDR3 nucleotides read TGTGCCAGCAGTGCAGACCAGGGGGGTCAGCCCCAGCATTTT.

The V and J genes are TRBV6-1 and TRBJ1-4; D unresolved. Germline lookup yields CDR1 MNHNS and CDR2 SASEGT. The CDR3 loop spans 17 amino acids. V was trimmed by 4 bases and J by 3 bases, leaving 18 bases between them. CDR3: CASSAKPLIWANEKLFF. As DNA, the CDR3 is TGTGCCAGCAGTGCCAAACCCCTTATATGGGCTAATGAAAAACTGTTTTTT.

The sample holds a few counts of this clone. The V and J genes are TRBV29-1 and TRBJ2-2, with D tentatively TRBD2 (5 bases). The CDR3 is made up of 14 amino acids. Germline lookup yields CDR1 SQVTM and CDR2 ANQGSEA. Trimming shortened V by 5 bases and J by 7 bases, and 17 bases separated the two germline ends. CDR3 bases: TGCAGCGTTTCCGAAGCGGAGCGGATCGGGGAGCTGTTTTTT. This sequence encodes CSVSEAERIGELFF.

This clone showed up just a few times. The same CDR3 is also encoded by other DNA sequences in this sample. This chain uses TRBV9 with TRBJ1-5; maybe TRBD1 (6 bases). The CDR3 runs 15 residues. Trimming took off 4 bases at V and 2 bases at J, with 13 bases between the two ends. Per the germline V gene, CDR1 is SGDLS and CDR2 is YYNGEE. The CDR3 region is CASSRGALGNQPQHF. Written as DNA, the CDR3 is TGTGCCAGCAGCCGGGGGGCCTTGGGCAATCAGCCCCAGCATTTT.

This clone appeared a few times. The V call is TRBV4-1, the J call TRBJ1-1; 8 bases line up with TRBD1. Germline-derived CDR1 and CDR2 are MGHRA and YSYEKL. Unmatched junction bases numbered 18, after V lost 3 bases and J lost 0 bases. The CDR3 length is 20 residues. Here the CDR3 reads CASSHRHRYRGILMNTEAFF. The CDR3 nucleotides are TGCGCCAGCAGCCATCGCCATAGGTACAGGGGGATACTGATGAACACTGAAGCTTTCTTT.

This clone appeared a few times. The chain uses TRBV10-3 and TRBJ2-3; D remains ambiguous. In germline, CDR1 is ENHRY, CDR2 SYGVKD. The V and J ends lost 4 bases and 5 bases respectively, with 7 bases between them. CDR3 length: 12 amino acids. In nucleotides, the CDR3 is TGTGCCATCAGTGGCAACGGAGATACGCAGTATTTT. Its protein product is CAISGNGDTQYF.

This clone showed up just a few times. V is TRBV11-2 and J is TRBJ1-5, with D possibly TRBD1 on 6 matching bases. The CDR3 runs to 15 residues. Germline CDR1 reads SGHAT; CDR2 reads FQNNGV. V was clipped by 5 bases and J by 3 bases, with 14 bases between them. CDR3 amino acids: CASSGSGGANQPQHF. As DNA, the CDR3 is TGTGCCAGCAGCGGCTCCGGGGGCGCCAATCAGCCCCAGCATTTT. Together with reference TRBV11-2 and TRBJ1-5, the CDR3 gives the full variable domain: EAGVAQSPRYKIIEKRQSVAFWCNPISGHATLYWYQQILGQGPKLLIQFQNNGVVDDSQLPKDRFSAERLKGVDSTLKIQPAKLEDSAVYLCASSGSGGANQPQHFGDGTRLSIL.

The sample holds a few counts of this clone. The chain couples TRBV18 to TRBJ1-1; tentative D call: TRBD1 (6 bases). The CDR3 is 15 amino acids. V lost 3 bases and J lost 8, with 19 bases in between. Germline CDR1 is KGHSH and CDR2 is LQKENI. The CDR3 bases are TGTGCCAGCTCACCTATTGGGGGACAAGCCCCAGAAGCTTTCTTT. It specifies CASSPIGGQAPEAFF. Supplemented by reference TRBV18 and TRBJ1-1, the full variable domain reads NAGVMQNPRHLVRRRGQEARLRCSPMKGHSHVYWYRQLPEEGLKFMVYLQKENIIDESGMPKERFSAEFPKEGPSILRIQQVVRGDSAAYFCASSPIGGQAPEAFFGQGTRLTVV.

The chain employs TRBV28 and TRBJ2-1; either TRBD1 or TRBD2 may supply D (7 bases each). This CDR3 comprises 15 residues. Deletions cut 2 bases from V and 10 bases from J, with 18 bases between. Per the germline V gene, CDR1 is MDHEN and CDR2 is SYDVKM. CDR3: CASSLLAGGDGEQFF. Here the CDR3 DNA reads TGTGCCAGCAGTTTACTGGCAGGGGGGGATGGGGAGCAGTTCTTC.

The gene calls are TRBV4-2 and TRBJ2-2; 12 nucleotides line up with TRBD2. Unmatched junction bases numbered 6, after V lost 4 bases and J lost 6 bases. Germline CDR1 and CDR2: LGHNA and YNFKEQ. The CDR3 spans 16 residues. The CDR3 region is CASSPRRLAGAGELFF. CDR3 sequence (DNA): TGTGCCAGCAGCCCTCGTCGACTAGCGGGAGCCGGGGAGCTGTTTTTT.

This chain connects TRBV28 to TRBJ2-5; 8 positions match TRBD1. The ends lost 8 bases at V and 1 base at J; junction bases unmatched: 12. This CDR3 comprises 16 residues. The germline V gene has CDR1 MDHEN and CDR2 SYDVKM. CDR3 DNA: TGTGCCAGCGGGGGAACCTCCGGGACAGGCCAAGAGACCCAGTACTTC. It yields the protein CASGGTSGTGQETQYF.

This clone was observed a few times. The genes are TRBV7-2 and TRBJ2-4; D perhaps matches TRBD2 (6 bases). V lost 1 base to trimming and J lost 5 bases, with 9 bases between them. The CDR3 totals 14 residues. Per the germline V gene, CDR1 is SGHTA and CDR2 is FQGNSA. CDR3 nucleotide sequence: TGTGCCAGCAGCTTAGTGGGCGGGGAAAACATTCAGTACTTC. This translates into CASSLVGGENIQYF.